These 27 T cell receptor beta chains share one sample of origin, sequenced in a study of blood T cell repertoires in COVID-19. Generated by immunoSEQ multiplex PCR, the TCRdb table keeps only in-frame clones and is missing some. This table holds 87,000 or so clones, 75% to 90% found once. Sequencing was carried out using peripheral blood. The receptors here all came from a woman in her forties or fifties with active or convalescent COVID-19.

The chain employs TRBV29-1 and TRBJ2-1; 7 bases fit TRBD2. With V trimmed by 4 bases and J by 5 bases, 8 bases remained unmatched. Germline lookup yields CDR1 SQVTM and CDR2 ANQGSEA. This CDR3 region has 14 residues. CDR3 bases: TGCAGCGTTGCCGTGCTAGCGGCGAACAATGAGCAGTTCTTC. Translated: CSVAVLAANNEQFF.

The chain couples TRBV19 to TRBJ2-7, with 7 bases lining up with TRBD1. The germline gives CDR1 LNHDA, CDR2 SQIVND (reference sequence). The CDR3 has 17 amino acids. Trimming cost V 0 bases and J 0 bases; bases outside gene matches: 8. CDR3 region: CASSIDSGTVHSYEQYF. CDR3 bases: TGTGCCAGTAGTATAGACTCCGGGACAGTCCACTCCTACGAGCAGTACTTC.

The J gene is TRBJ1-5, the V gene TRBV7-6; TRBD1 agrees at 8 bases. The ends lost 3 bases at V and 1 base at J; junction bases unmatched: 11. The CDR3 has 18 amino acids. Germline CDR1 SGHVS, CDR2 FNYEAQ. The CDR3 protein is CASSLFGAGGRSNQPQHF. The CDR3, as DNA: TGTGCCAGCAGCTTGTTCGGGGCAGGGGGCCGGAGCAATCAGCCCCAGCATTTT.

This sequence joins TRBV18 and TRBJ1-3; D may be TRBD1 (5 bases). V was trimmed by 0 bases and J by 4 bases, leaving 10 bases between them. The CDR3 is made up of 15 amino acids. The germline V gene has CDR1 KGHSH and CDR2 LQKENI. Here the CDR3 DNA reads TGTGCCAGCTCACCACCGAGTCAGGGAGGAAACACCATATATTTT. Translating gives CASSPPSQGGNTIYF.

The chain joins TRBV7-2 to TRBJ2-3; the D gene is possibly TRBD1 (5 bases). Germline V lookup: CDR1 SGHTA, CDR2 FQGNSA. V was pared by 1 base and J by 4 bases, with 9 bases between. The CDR3 sequence is 14 residues long. In DNA form, the CDR3 reads TGTGCCAGCAGCTTAGGGGGCAGCTCAGATACGCAGTATTTT. It specifies CASSLGGSSDTQYF.

J is TRBJ2-7 and V is TRBV30, with 8 bases fitting TRBD2. This CDR3 comprises 19 residues. J gave up 0 bases and V 0 bases, and 16 bases lay outside the gene matches. Germline V gene data show CDR1 as GTSNPN and CDR2 as SVGIG (reference sequence). The CDR3 nucleotides read TGTGCCTGGAGTGTACCCCCCGAGAAGCGGGAGCGCCTCTCCTACGAGCAGTACTTC. Translating it yields CAWSVPPEKRERLSYEQYF.

CDR3 loop: CATSRVAGLNTEAFF. The CDR3 DNA reads TGTGCCACCAGCAGGGTCGCAGGGTTGAACACTGAAGCTTTCTTT. The V gene is TRBV15, the J gene TRBJ1-1; possibly TRBD1 for D (5 bases). The V end was cut by 3 bases, the J end by 0 bases, with 11 bases between. This CDR3 is built from 15 residues. In germline, CDR1 is LNHNV, CDR2 YYDKDF (reference sequence).

This chain joins TRBV4-2 and TRBJ1-4; D may be TRBD1 (5 bases). The CDR3 is made up of 16 amino acids. Trimming took 1 base from V and 8 from J, leaving 17 bases between them. Germline CDR1 is LGHNA and CDR2 is YNFKEQ. The CDR3 nucleotides are TGTGCCAGCAGCCAAGGGGATCCGGGACTCGGCGAAAAACTGTTTTTT. The encoded protein is CASSQGDPGLGEKLFF.

The V call is TRBV10-3, the J call TRBJ1-5; D is unclear. Germline lookup yields CDR1 ENHRY and CDR2 SYGVKD. Trimming took 7 bases from V and 9 from J, leaving 10 bases between them. The CDR3 extends over 11 amino acids. CDR3 residues: CAIIRLGPQHF. CDR3 in DNA: TGTGCCATCATTAGACTGGGGCCCCAGCATTTT.

The chain links TRBV6-4 to TRBJ2-4, with 7 nucleotides matching TRBD2. This CDR3 region has 15 residues. Trimming at V came to 10 bases and at J to 0 bases, leaving 9 bases not matched to a gene. CDR1 MRHNA and CDR2 SNTAGT come from the germline V gene. The CDR3 DNA follows: TGTGCCAACCCGGGGAGGGGATCAGCCAAAAACATTCAGTACTTC. Translation: CANPGRGSAKNIQYF.

This rearrangement joins TRBV19 to TRBJ2-2; D perhaps matches TRBD1 (6 bases). The CDR3 runs to 15 residues. V lost 2 bases, J lost 1 base, and 8 bases lay in between. Germline-derived CDR1 and CDR2 are LNHDA and SQIVND (reference sequence). CDR3 sequence (DNA): TGTGCCAGTAGTATACCAGGGGTGAACACCGGGGAGCTGTTTTTT. This encodes CASSIPGVNTGELFF.

V gene TRBV5-4 combines with J gene TRBJ2-7; 10 nucleotides line up with TRBD1. The CDR3 contains 16 residues. V trimming: 4 bases; J trimming: 2 bases; junction bases outside the gene matches: 9. The V gene's germline CDR1 is SGHNT and CDR2 YYREEE (reference sequence). Here the CDR3 DNA reads TGTGCCAGCAGCGATAAGGGACAGGGGCTAGCCTACGAGCAGTACTTC. Encoded protein: CASSDKGQGLAYEQYF.

This chain connects TRBV19 to TRBJ1-2; 7 positions agree with TRBD1. This CDR3 contains 15 residues. Germline CDR1 is LNHDA and CDR2 is SQIVND (reference sequence). The trim removed 10 bases at V and 5 bases at J, leaving 16 bases unmatched. The CDR3 DNA reads TGTGCCACAAACACCCGGACAGGATCCTCTTATGGCTACACCTTC. This encodes CATNTRTGSSYGYTF.

V and J are TRBV27 and TRBJ2-1, with 13 bases matching TRBD2. Germline V CDR1 and CDR2: MNHEY, SMNVEV (reference sequence). With V trimmed by 0 bases and J by 4 bases, 6 bases remained unmatched. This CDR3 spans 18 amino acids. CDR3 sequence: CASSLSRLAGGSYNEQFF. CDR3 nucleotide sequence: TGTGCCAGCAGTTTATCGCGACTAGCGGGGGGATCATACAATGAGCAGTTCTTC.

This clone was seen just once. V usage is TRBV7-2 and J usage is TRBJ1-1; 10 nucleotides agree with TRBD1. V shed 5 bases, J shed 1 base, and the junction held 10 bases outside the gene matches. Germline CDR1 reads SGHTA; CDR2 reads FQGNSA. The CDR3 runs 17 residues. The chain's CDR3 is CASSLTGTGEGNTEAFF. The CDR3 DNA follows: TGTGCCAGCAGCCTAACCGGGACAGGGGAAGGGAACACTGAAGCTTTCTTT.

The gene calls are TRBV4-1 and TRBJ1-1; D not resolved. The germline V gene has CDR1 MGHRA and CDR2 YSYEKL. The CDR3 is 14 residues long. Trimming left V 4 bases short and J 3 bases short, with 12 bases between. The CDR3 protein is CASSRLRFYTEAFF. In DNA, the CDR3 is TGCGCCAGCAGCCGCCTCAGGTTTTACACTGAAGCTTTCTTT.

As concerns this clone: A junction end diverges from the germline sequence, so it may reflect a read error. The chain combines TRBV27 with TRBJ2-2; 8 bases are shared with TRBD1. The CDR3 runs 18 residues. Germline V CDR1 and CDR2: MNHEY, SMNVEV (reference sequence). The CDR3 DNA is TGTGCCAGCAGTTTCTTGGACAGGGACGTATTGAACCCCGGGGAGCTGTTTTTT. Protein product: CASSFLDRDVLNPGELFF.

The gene calls are TRBV7-9 and TRBJ2-7; D not resolved. CDR1 SEHNR and CDR2 FQNEAQ come from the germline V gene (reference sequence). The V end was cut by 1 base, the J end by 5 bases, with 15 bases between. CDR3 length: 15 residues. As DNA, the CDR3 is TGTGCCAGCAGCTTAGTCCTCGCACTCTTCCACGAGCAGTACTTC. Protein sequence: CASSLVLALFHEQYF.

This chain uses TRBV19 with TRBJ2-1; 10 bases agree with TRBD1. Per germline, CDR1 LNHDA and CDR2 SQIVND (reference sequence). Losses at the gene ends were 6 bases for V and 8 bases for J; bases not matched to a gene: 13. This CDR3 spans 16 amino acids. The CDR3 nucleotides read TGTGCCAGTAGAGCGGACAGGGGGACTAGGATCGATGAGCAGTTCTTC. The encoded protein is CASRADRGTRIDEQFF. The variable domain in full, completed from reference TRBV19 and TRBJ2-1, reads DGGITQSPKYLFRKEGQNVTLSCEQNLNHDAMYWYRQDPGQGLRLIYYSQIVNDFQKGDIAEGYSVSREKKESFPLTVTSAQKNPTAFYLCASRADRGTRIDEQFFGPGTRLTVL.

The chain links TRBV7-2 to TRBJ1-1; D may be TRBD1 (5 bases). Deletions cut 1 base from V and 4 bases from J, with 7 bases between. This CDR3 spans 13 amino acids. Germline V gives CDR1 SGHTA, CDR2 FQGNSA. CDR3: CASSLGGGTEAFF. The CDR3 nucleotides are TGTGCCAGCAGCTTAGGGGGGGGCACTGAAGCTTTCTTT.

This chain connects TRBV2 to TRBJ2-1, with TRBD1 matching over 7 bases. V dropped 3 bases and J dropped 9; count of bases not matched to a gene: 8. The CDR3 length is 14 residues. Looked up from germline, CDR1 is SNHLY and CDR2 is FYNNEI. The CDR3 DNA follows: TGTGCCAGCAGTGAGGGCCAGGGGGTGGGTGAGCAGTTCTTC. This gives the protein CASSEGQGVGEQFF.

This clone is judged medium-sized. The CDR3 here is CASSPTGLTSGNTEAFF. CDR3 nucleotide sequence: TGTGCCAGCTCACCAACAGGGCTGACCTCGGGGAACACTGAAGCTTTCTTT. The rearrangement uses TRBV18 and TRBJ1-1; possibly TRBD1 for D (6 bases). From germline, CDR1 is KGHSH and CDR2 LQKENI. The CDR3 extends over 17 amino acids. Deletions cut 2 bases from V and 1 base from J, with 17 bases between.

This clone came up a few times. Other nucleotide sequences from this sample produce the same CDR3. The chain links TRBV25-1 to TRBJ1-2, with TRBD1 as a possible D gene (5 bases). Per germline, CDR1 MGHDK and CDR2 SYGVNS. The ends were cut back, 1 base at V and 2 bases at J, with 8 bases in the middle. This CDR3 comprises 14 residues. The CDR3 loop reads CASSESGDNYGYTF. CDR3 sequence (DNA): TGTGCCAGCAGTGAATCGGGGGACAACTATGGCTACACCTTC.

This clone was counted a few times. The chain uses TRBV6-5 and TRBJ2-2, with 9 nucleotides matching TRBD1. This CDR3 has 15 amino acids. The J segment lost 6 bases and the V segment lost 8 bases, leaving 10 bases of the junction unmatched. CDR1 and CDR2 (germline): MNHEY, SVGAGI. CDR3 amino acids: CASRSGTGSAGELFF. The CDR3 region has the DNA TGTGCCAGCCGGTCCGGGACAGGGAGCGCCGGGGAGCTGTTTTTT.

V usage is TRBV5-1 and J usage is TRBJ2-4, with D possibly TRBD2 on 5 matching bases. Per germline, CDR1 SGHRS and CDR2 YFSETQ. This CDR3 spans 15 amino acids. Trimming left V 2 bases short and J 5 bases short, with 14 bases between. This CDR3 reads CASSLMTGSQNIQYF. CDR3 sequence (DNA): TGCGCCAGCAGCTTAATGACGGGAAGCCAAAACATTCAGTACTTC.

This chain links TRBV9 with TRBJ2-3; D might be TRBD1 (5 bases). Trimming cost V 0 bases and J 6 bases, with 11 bases left between them. The CDR3 is 14 amino acids. Germline assignment: CDR1 SGDLS and CDR2 YYNGEE. CDR3 bases: TGTGCCAGCAGCGTAGAAGGGGCTGGTGATACGCAGTATTTT. Its translation: CASSVEGAGDTQYF.

The chain has TRBV9 and TRBJ2-3; 13 bases are shared with TRBD2. V was pared by 2 bases and J by 1 base, with 4 bases of the junction left unmatched. The CDR3 has 17 residues. CDR1 is SGDLS, CDR2 YYNGEE, per germline. The CDR3 bases are TGTGCCAGCAGCGTCGGGACTAGCGGGGTCCGCACAGATACGCAGTATTTT. Translated: CASSVGTSGVRTDTQYF.